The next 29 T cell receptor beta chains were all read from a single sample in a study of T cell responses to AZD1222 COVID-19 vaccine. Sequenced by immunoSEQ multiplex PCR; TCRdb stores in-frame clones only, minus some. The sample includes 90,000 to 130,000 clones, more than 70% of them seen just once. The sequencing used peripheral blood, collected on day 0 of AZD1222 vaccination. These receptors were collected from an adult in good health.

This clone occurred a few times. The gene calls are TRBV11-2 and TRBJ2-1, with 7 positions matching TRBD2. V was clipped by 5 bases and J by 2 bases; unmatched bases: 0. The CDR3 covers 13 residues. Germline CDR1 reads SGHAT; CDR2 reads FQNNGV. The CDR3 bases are TGTGCCAGCAGCCTAGCGGCCTACAATGAGCAGTTCTTC. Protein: CASSLAAYNEQFF.

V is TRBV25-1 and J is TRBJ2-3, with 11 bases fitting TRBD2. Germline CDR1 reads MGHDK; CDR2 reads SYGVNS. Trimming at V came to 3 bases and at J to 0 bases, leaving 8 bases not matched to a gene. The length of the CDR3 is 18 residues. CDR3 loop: CASSDHPWTSGSTDTQYF. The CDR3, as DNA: TGTGCCAGCAGTGATCACCCCTGGACTAGCGGGAGCACAGATACGCAGTATTTT. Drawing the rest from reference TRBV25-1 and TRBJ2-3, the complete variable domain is EADIYQTPRYLVIGTGKKITLECSQTMGHDKMYWYQQDPGMELHLIHYSYGVNSTEKGDLSSESTVSRIRTEHFPLTLESARPSHTSQYLCASSDHPWTSGSTDTQYFGPGTRLTVL.

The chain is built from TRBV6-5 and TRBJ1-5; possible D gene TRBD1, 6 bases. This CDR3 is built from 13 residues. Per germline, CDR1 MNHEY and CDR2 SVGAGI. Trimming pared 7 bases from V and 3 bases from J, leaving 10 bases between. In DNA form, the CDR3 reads TGTGCCAGCAATAGGGGGATCAATCAGCCCCAGCATTTT. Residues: CASNRGINQPQHF.

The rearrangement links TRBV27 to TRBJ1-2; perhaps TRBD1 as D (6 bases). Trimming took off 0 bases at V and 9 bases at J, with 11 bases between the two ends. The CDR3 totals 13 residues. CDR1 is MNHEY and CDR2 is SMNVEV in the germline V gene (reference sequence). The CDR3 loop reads CASSLSWGRSYTF. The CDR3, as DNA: TGTGCCAGCAGTTTATCGTGGGGGCGAAGCTACACCTTC.

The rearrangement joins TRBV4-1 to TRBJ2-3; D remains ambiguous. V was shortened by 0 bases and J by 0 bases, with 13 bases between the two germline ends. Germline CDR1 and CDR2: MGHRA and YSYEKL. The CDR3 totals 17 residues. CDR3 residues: CASSQEGGLPSTDTQYF. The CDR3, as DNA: TGCGCCAGCAGCCAAGAGGGCGGCTTACCTAGCACAGATACGCAGTATTTT.

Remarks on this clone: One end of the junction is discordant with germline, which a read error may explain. CDR3 protein: CASSQSGTDGVEF. CDR3 nucleotide sequence: TGCGCCAGCAGCCAATCCGGGACAGATGGGGTAGAGTTT. The chain couples TRBV4-1 to TRBJ1-1; 7 bases line up with TRBD1. Germline V gives CDR1 MGHRA, CDR2 YSYEKL. CDR3 length: 13 residues.

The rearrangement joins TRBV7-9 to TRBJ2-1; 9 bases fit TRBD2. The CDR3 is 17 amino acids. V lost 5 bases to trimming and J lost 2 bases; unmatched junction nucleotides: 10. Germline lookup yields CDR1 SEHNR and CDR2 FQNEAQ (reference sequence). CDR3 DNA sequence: TGTGCCAGCAGCCAAAAAGCGGGGGGCCCCCCCTACAATGAGCAGTTCTTC. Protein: CASSQKAGGPPYNEQFF.

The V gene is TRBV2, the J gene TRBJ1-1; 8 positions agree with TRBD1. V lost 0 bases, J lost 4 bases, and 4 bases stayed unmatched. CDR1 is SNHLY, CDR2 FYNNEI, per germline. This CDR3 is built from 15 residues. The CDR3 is CASSEALGQGTEAFF. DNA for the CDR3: TGTGCCAGCAGTGAAGCGCTAGGACAGGGCACTGAAGCTTTCTTT.

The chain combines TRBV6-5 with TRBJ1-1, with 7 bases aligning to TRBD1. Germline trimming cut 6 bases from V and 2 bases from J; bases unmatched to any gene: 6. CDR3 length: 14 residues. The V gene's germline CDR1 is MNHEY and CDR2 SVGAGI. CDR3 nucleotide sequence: TGTGCCAGCAGCCCGCGACAGGGAAACACTGAAGCTTTCTTT. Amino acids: CASSPRQGNTEAFF.

CDR3 bases: TGTGCCAGCAGCTTCGGACGGAGCAATCAGCCCCAGCATTTT. This gives the protein CASSFGRSNQPQHF. The chain carries TRBV11-2 and TRBJ1-5; D call uncertain. V gave up 3 bases and J gave up 1 base, with 7 bases separating them. Germline CDR1 SGHAT, CDR2 FQNNGV. The CDR3 has 14 amino acids.

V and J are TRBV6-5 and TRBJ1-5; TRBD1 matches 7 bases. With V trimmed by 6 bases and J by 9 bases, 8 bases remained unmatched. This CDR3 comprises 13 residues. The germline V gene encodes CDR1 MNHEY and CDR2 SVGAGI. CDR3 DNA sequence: TGTGCCAGCAGGATCAAACAGGGGACGCCCCAGCATTTT. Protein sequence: CASRIKQGTPQHF.

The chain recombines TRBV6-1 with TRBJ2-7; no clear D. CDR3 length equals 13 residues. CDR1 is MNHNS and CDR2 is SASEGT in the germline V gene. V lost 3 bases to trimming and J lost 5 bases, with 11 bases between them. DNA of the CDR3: TGTGCCAGCAGTGACCCCAGGTCCCACGAGCAGTACTTC. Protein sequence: CASSDPRSHEQYF.

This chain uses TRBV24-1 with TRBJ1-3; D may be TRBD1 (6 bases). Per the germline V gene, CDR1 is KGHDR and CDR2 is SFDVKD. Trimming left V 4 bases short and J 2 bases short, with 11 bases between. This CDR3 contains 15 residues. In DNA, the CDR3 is TGTGCCACCAGTGAGCCCCAGGGGACTGGAAACACCATATATTTT. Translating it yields CATSEPQGTGNTIYF.

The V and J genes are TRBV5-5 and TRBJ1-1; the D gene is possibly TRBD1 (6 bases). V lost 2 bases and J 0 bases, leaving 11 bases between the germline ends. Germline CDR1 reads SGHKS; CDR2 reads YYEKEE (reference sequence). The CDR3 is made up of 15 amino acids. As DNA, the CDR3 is TGTGCCAGCAGCTTCCTGGACAGATTGAACACTGAAGCTTTCTTT. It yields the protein CASSFLDRLNTEAFF.

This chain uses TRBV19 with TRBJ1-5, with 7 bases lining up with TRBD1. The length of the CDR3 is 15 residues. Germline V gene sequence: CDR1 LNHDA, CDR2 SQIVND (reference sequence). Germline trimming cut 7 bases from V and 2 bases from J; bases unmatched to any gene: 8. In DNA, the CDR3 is TGTGCCAGTACTGAAAGGCAGGGGGGCAATCAGCCCCAGCATTTT. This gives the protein CASTERQGGNQPQHF.

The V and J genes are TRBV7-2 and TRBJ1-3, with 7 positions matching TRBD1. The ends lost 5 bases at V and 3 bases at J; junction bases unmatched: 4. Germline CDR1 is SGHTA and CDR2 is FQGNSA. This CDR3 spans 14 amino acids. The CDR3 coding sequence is TGTGCCAGCAGCCCAGGGACAGTTGGAAACACCATATATTTT. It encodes CASSPGTVGNTIYF. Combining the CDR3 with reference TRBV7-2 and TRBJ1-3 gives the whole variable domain GAGVSQSPSNKVTEKGKDVELRCDPISGHTALYWYRQSLGQGLEFLIYFQGNSAPDKSGLPSDRFSAERTGGSVSTLTIQRTQQEDSAVYLCASSPGTVGNTIYFGEGSWLTVV.

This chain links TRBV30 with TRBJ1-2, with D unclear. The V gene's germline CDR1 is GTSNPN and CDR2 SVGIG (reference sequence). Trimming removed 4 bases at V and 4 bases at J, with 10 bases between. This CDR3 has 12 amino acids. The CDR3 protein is CAWTPDVYGYTF. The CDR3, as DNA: TGTGCCTGGACCCCGGACGTCTATGGCTACACCTTC.

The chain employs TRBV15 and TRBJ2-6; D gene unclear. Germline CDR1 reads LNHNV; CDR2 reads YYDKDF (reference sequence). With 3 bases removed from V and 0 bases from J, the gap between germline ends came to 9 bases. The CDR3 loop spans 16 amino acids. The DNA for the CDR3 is TGTGCCACCAGCAGTCAGTCCTACTCTGGGGCCAACGTCCTGACTTTC. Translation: CATSSQSYSGANVLTF.

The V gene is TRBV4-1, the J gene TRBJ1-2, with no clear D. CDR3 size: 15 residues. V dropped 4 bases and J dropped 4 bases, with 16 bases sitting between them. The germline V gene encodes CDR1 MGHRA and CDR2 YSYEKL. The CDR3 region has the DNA TGCGCCAGCAGCCCCAATCCCCAAGGAGCCTATGGCTACACCTTC. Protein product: CASSPNPQGAYGYTF.

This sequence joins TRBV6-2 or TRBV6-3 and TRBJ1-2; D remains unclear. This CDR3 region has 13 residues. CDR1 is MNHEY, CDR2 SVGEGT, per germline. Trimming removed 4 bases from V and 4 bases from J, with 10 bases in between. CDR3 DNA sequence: TGTGCCAGCAGTTCTTGGAGCGGCTATGGCTACACCTTC. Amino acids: CASSSWSGYGYTF.

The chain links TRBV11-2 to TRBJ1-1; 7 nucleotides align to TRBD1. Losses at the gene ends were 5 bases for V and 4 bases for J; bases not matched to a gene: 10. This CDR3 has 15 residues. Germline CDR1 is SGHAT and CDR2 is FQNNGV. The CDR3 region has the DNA TGTGCCAGCAGCCCGCAATCCGACAGGGTCACTGAAGCTTTCTTT. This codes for CASSPQSDRVTEAFF.

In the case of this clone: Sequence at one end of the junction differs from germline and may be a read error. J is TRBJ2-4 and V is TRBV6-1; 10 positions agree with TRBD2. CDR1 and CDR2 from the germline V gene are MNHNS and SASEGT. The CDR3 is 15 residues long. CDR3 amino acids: CASTESSGGVNIQYF. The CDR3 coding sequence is TGTGCCAGCACTGAATCTAGCGGGGGTGTAAACATTCAGTACTTC.

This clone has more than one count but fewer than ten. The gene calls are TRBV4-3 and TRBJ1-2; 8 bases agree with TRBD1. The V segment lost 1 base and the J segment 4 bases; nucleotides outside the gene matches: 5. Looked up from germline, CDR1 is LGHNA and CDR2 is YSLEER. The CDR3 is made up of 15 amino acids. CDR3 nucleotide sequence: TGCGCCAGCAGCCAAGGGACAGGGCCGGCCTATGGCTACACCTTC. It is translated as CASSQGTGPAYGYTF.

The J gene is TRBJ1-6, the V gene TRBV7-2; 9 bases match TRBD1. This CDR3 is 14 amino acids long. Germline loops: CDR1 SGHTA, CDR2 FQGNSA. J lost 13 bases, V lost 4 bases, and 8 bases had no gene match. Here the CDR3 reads CASSWGQGIEPLHF. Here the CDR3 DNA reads TGTGCCAGCAGCTGGGGACAGGGCATAGAGCCCCTCCACTTT.

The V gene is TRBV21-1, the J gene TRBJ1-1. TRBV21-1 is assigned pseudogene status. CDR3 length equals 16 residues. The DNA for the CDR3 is TGTGCCAGCAGCAAAAGGCGGGGGGGGCTGAACACTGAAGCTTTCTTT. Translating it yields CASSKRRGGLNTEAFF.

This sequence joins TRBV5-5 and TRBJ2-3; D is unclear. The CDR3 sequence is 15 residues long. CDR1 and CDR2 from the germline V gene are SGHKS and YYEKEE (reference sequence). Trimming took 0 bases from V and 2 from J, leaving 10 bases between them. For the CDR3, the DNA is TGTGCCAGCAGCTTGGCCGCCAGACTCACAGATACGCAGTATTTT. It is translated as CASSLAARLTDTQYF.

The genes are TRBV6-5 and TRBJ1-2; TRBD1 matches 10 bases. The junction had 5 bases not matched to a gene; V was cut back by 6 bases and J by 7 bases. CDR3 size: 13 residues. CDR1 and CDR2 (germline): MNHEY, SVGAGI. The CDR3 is CASRTDRGVGYTF. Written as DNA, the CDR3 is TGTGCCAGCAGAACGGACAGGGGGGTTGGCTACACCTTC.

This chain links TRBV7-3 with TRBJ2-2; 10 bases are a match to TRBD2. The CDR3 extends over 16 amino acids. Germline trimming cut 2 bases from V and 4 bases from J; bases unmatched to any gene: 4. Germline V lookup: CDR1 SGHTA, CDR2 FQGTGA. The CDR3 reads CASSLSAGGPTGELFF. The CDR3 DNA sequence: TGTGCCAGCAGCTTATCAGCGGGGGGGCCCACCGGGGAGCTGTTTTTT.

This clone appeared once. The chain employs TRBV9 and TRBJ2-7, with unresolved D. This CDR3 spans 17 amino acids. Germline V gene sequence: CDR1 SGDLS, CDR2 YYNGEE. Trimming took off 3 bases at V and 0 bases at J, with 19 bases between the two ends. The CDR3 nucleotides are TGTGCCAGCAGCGATTCCCCTAGAGTCTCAAGCTCCTACGAGCAGTACTTC. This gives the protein CASSDSPRVSSSYEQYF.